The 32 T cell receptor beta chains reported below all come from one sample, sequenced in a study of blood T cell repertoires in COVID-19. Libraries were prepared by immunoSEQ multiplex PCR; TCRdb keeps only in-frame clonotypes and omits some of them. The profile shows roughly 450,000 clones, roughly 87% of them singletons. Material for sequencing was PBMCs or T cells enriched from blood (not recorded which). The receptors come from a man between 18 and 35 years old who had recovered from COVID-19.

This chain links TRBV6-1 with TRBJ2-7, with TRBD1 matching over 7 bases. This CDR3 has 15 amino acids. V lost 2 bases, J lost 0 bases, and 4 bases stayed unmatched. Germline values: CDR1 MNHNS, CDR2 SASEGT. CDR3 bases: TGTGCCAGCAGTGAAAGGGACAGTCGCTCCTACGAGCAGTACTTC. Translation gives CASSERDSRSYEQYF.

This chain uses TRBV7-8 with TRBJ1-5, with TRBD1 as a possible D gene (6 bases). Germline assignment: CDR1 SGHVS and CDR2 FQNEAQ. V was shortened by 9 bases and J by 3 bases, with 12 bases between the two germline ends. This CDR3 is 13 amino acids long. The CDR3 DNA is TGTGCCAGTCGAGGACAGCTCAATCAGCCCCAGCATTTT. Translating it yields CASRGQLNQPQHF.

This clone was observed a single time. The chain uses TRBV19 and TRBJ1-1; no clear D gene. The CDR3 extends over 14 amino acids. Trimming took off 2 bases at V and 0 bases at J, with 7 bases between the two ends. Germline V gene data show CDR1 as LNHDA and CDR2 as SQIVND (reference sequence). This CDR3 is CASSIQVMNTEAFF. As DNA, the CDR3 is TGTGCCAGTAGTATACAGGTTATGAACACTGAAGCTTTCTTT.

This rearrangement joins TRBV2 to TRBJ2-6, with no clear D. Germline V lookup: CDR1 SNHLY, CDR2 FYNNEI. The germline V and J ends were trimmed by 8 bases and 0 bases, with 8 bases remaining between them. The CDR3 covers 14 residues. This CDR3 is CASERVSGANVLTF. CDR3 sequence (DNA): TGTGCCAGCGAACGGGTCTCTGGGGCCAACGTCCTGACTTTC.

The chain carries TRBV27 and TRBJ1-6; no reliable D call. Deletions cut 6 bases from V and 9 bases from J, with 15 bases between. This CDR3 comprises 14 residues. From germline, CDR1 is MNHEY and CDR2 SMNVEV (reference sequence). CDR3 in DNA: TGTGCCAGCAGCCCCGTGTCCCGGAGTTCACCCCTCCACTTT. Its translation: CASSPVSRSSPLHF.

The CDR3, as DNA: TGTGCCAGCAGGGGACATTTTACCTACGAGCAGTACTTC. This codes for CASRGHFTYEQYF. V gene TRBV27 combines with J gene TRBJ2-7; possible D gene TRBD1, 6 bases. The CDR3 length is 13 residues. Trimming left V 6 bases short and J 2 bases short, with 11 bases between. Germline V gene lookup returns CDR1 MNHEY and CDR2 SMNVEV (reference sequence).

This rearrangement joins TRBV3-1 (or the pseudogene TRBV3-2) to TRBJ2-7; 9 bases are shared with TRBD2. Per germline, CDR1 LGHDT and CDR2 YNNKEL (reference sequence). CDR3 length equals 16 residues. The V gene end was trimmed by 1 base and the J gene end by 0 bases; junction bases not matched to a gene: 4. This chain's CDR3 is CASSQVRLAASYEQYF. CDR3 sequence (DNA): TGTGCCAGCAGCCAAGTCAGACTAGCGGCCTCCTACGAGCAGTACTTC.

Here the CDR3 reads CAISEWGVPSYEQYF. The CDR3 DNA sequence: TGTGCCATCAGTGAGTGGGGGGTCCCCTCCTACGAGCAGTACTTC. J is TRBJ2-7 and V is TRBV10-3, with D possibly matching TRBD2 (6 bases). Germline lookup yields CDR1 ENHRY and CDR2 SYGVKD. This CDR3 spans 15 amino acids. Trimming took 1 base from V and 0 from J, leaving 10 bases between them.

The chain joins TRBV30 to TRBJ1-1; D possibly corresponds to TRBD1 (6 bases). CDR3 length: 11 amino acids. Germline-derived CDR1 and CDR2 are GTSNPN and SVGIG (reference sequence). Trimming stripped 7 bases from V and 8 bases from J, with 14 bases between. CDR3 amino acids: CASHRAVEAFF. The CDR3 DNA is TGTGCCTCCCACAGGGCGGTAGAAGCTTTCTTT.

The V and J genes are TRBV14 and TRBJ2-5, with 12 bases fitting TRBD1. Trimming at V came to 6 bases and at J to 5 bases, leaving 19 bases not matched to a gene. The CDR3 runs to 19 residues. Looked up from germline, CDR1 is SGHDN and CDR2 is FVKESK. CDR3 region: CASRLTGGGTGGLGETQYF. CDR3 DNA sequence: TGTGCCAGCAGACTCACGGGAGGCGGGACAGGGGGCTTGGGTGAGACCCAGTACTTC.

The chain is built from TRBV18 and TRBJ2-1; perhaps TRBD2 as D (5 bases). Deletions cut 3 bases from V and 8 bases from J, with 8 bases between. The CDR3 consists of 12 residues. Germline V gene lookup returns CDR1 KGHSH and CDR2 LQKENI. CDR3: CASSPVGDEQFF. CDR3 DNA: TGTGCCAGCTCACCGGTCGGGGATGAGCAGTTCTTC. Looking up the rest from reference TRBV18 and TRBJ2-1 gives the full variable domain: NAGVMQNPRHLVRRRGQEARLRCSPMKGHSHVYWYRQLPEEGLKFMVYLQKENIIDESGMPKERFSAEFPKEGPSILRIQQVVRGDSAAYFCASSPVGDEQFFGPGTRLTVL.

This clone has only one observation. This rearrangement joins TRBV5-1 to TRBJ1-2, with 9 bases fitting TRBD1. Per germline, CDR1 SGHRS and CDR2 YFSETQ. The V gene end was trimmed by 4 bases and the J gene end by 6 bases; junction bases not matched to a gene: 4. The CDR3 is made up of 13 amino acids. The CDR3 loop reads CASSDRDRDGYTF. As DNA, the CDR3 is TGCGCCAGCAGCGACCGGGACAGGGATGGCTACACCTTC.

The chain links TRBV2 to TRBJ2-3; D uncertain. The CDR3 contains 15 residues. Germline V CDR1 and CDR2: SNHLY, FYNNEI. Trimming pared 3 bases from V and 0 bases from J, leaving 10 bases between. This chain's CDR3 is CASSEQSSSTDTQYF. The CDR3 bases are TGTGCCAGCAGTGAGCAGTCTTCTAGCACAGATACGCAGTATTTT.

This clone was found a few times. The chain recombines TRBV7-3 with TRBJ2-1, with D maybe TRBD2 (5 bases). Trimming took off 5 bases at V and 10 bases at J, with 18 bases between the two ends. Germline-derived CDR1 and CDR2 are SGHTA and FQGTGA. The CDR3 has 14 amino acids. The CDR3 protein is CASSPVGIRGEQFF. CDR3 DNA sequence: TGTGCCAGCAGCCCCGTCGGGATCCGTGGAGAGCAGTTCTTC.

The J gene is TRBJ2-7, the V gene TRBV30, with D unresolved. Germline V gives CDR1 GTSNPN, CDR2 SVGIG (reference sequence). V dropped 2 bases and J dropped 3 bases, with 14 bases sitting between them. The CDR3 sequence is 14 residues long. The CDR3 DNA is TGTGCCTGGAGTCGTGCAGGTGCCTACTACGAGCAGTACTTC. This gives the protein CAWSRAGAYYEQYF.

The chain has TRBV9 and TRBJ2-5; TRBD1 might be the D (7 bases). Deletions cut 5 bases from V and 5 bases from J, with 19 bases between. The CDR3 is made up of 15 amino acids. Germline loops: CDR1 SGDLS, CDR2 YYNGEE. CDR3 in amino acids: CASSLRGGGFETQYF. CDR3 DNA sequence: TGTGCCAGCAGTCTCCGTGGAGGGGGCTTTGAGACCCAGTACTTC.

The chain couples TRBV5-4 to TRBJ2-1; 11 positions agree with TRBD2. This CDR3 has 14 amino acids. With 5 bases clipped from V and 6 bases from J, the junction kept 4 bases outside the gene matches. Germline-derived CDR1 and CDR2 are SGHNT and YYREEE (reference sequence). This chain's CDR3 is CASRSSGRSNEQFF. DNA for the CDR3: TGTGCCAGCAGGTCTAGCGGGAGGAGCAATGAGCAGTTCTTC.

The V call is TRBV6-5, the J call TRBJ2-5; 7 bases are shared with TRBD2. The CDR3 runs 14 residues. Germline trimming cut 4 bases from V and 2 bases from J; bases unmatched to any gene: 4. The germline CDR1 and CDR2 sequences are MNHEY and SVGAGI. In DNA, the CDR3 is TGTGCCAGCAGTTGGGGGGGGACGCAAGAGACCCAGTACTTC. Translating gives CASSWGGTQETQYF.

CDR3 in amino acids: CASSSRTSGSIYEQYF. CDR3 coding DNA: TGTGCCAGCAGCTCCCGCACTAGCGGGAGTATCTACGAGCAGTACTTC. The gene calls are TRBV14 and TRBJ2-7; 11 bases agree with TRBD2. CDR1 is SGHDN, CDR2 FVKESK, per germline. This CDR3 spans 16 amino acids. J was trimmed by 3 bases and V by 5 bases; bases with no gene match: 9.

This chain joins TRBV6-5 and TRBJ1-6, with D possibly being TRBD1 (5 bases). Germline CDR1 is MNHEY and CDR2 is SVGAGI. The CDR3 is 14 residues long. Trimming removed 5 bases from V and 6 bases from J, with 11 bases in between. The CDR3 nucleotides read TGTGCCAGCAGTAGGCAGGGCATTAATTCACCCCTCCACTTT. Protein product: CASSRQGINSPLHF.

J is TRBJ2-2 and V is TRBV5-1, with TRBD2 matching 14 bases. Trimming at V came to 4 bases and at J to 3 bases, leaving 2 bases not matched to a gene. Per germline, CDR1 SGHRS and CDR2 YFSETQ. CDR3 length: 16 amino acids. The CDR3 DNA is TGCGCCAGCAGCCCGACTAGCGGGAGGGACACCGGGGAGCTGTTTTTT. Translating gives CASSPTSGRDTGELFF.

The rearrangement uses TRBV27 and TRBJ2-7; 13 bases fit TRBD2. This CDR3 is built from 15 residues. CDR1 is MNHEY, CDR2 SMNVEV, per germline (reference sequence). The ends lost 5 bases at V and 6 bases at J; junction bases unmatched: 7. The CDR3, as DNA: TGTGCCAGCAGTCCCGGACTAGCGGGAGCCGGCGAGCAGTACTTC. This encodes CASSPGLAGAGEQYF.

The J gene is TRBJ2-5, the V gene TRBV11-3, with 7 bases identical to TRBD1. After removal of 6 bases from V and 3 bases from J, the junction contained 7 bases not matched to a gene. This CDR3 contains 14 residues. Germline V gives CDR1 SGHNT, CDR2 YENEEA. The CDR3 region is CASSPPDREETQYF. The CDR3 DNA is TGTGCCAGCAGTCCTCCCGACAGGGAAGAGACCCAGTACTTC.

About this clone: Other DNA sequences of this sample code for an identical CDR3. V and J are TRBV3-1 (or the pseudogene TRBV3-2) and TRBJ1-1; D remains ambiguous. The CDR3 extends over 13 amino acids. CDR1 LGHDT and CDR2 YNNKEL come from the germline V gene (reference sequence). Trimming removed 4 bases from V and 1 base from J, with 7 bases in between. The CDR3 DNA sequence: TGTGCCAGCAGCCCGCGGGGGAACACTGAAGCTTTCTTT. It specifies CASSPRGNTEAFF.

CDR3 loop: CASRPSTVNSPLHF. Here the CDR3 DNA reads TGTGCCAGCCGCCCCTCGACAGTTAATTCACCCCTCCACTTT. The chain is built from TRBV28 and TRBJ1-6; D possibly corresponds to TRBD1 (5 bases). The CDR3 has 14 residues. V shed 8 bases and J shed 6 bases, with 14 bases lying between them. In germline, CDR1 is MDHEN, CDR2 SYDVKM. Looking up the rest from reference TRBV28 and TRBJ1-6 gives the full variable domain: DVKVTQSSRYLVKRTGEKVFLECVQDMDHENMFWYRQDPGLGLRLIYFSYDVKMKEKGDIPEGYSVSREKKERFSLILESASTNQTSMYLCASRPSTVNSPLHFGNGTRLTVT.

This chain connects TRBV2 to TRBJ1-2; 12 nucleotides agree with TRBD1. The germline V gene has CDR1 SNHLY and CDR2 FYNNEI. The CDR3 length is 16 residues. CDR3 DNA: TGTGCAAAGCAGGACCTAGGGACAGGGGGCGGGGATGGCTACACCTTC. Amino acid sequence: CAKQDLGTGGGDGYTF.

As for this clone: This specimen includes other DNA sequences encoding the same CDR3. The chain couples TRBV30 to TRBJ1-5; D might be TRBD1 (6 bases). The V gene's germline CDR1 is GTSNPN and CDR2 SVGIG (reference sequence). The CDR3 length is 14 residues. The V and J ends lost 3 bases and 4 bases respectively, with 13 bases between them. The CDR3 nucleotides read TGTGCCTGGAGCGGGGGGGGGCTGAATCAGCCCCAGCATTTT. Residues: CAWSGGGLNQPQHF.

The rearrangement links TRBV6-5 to TRBJ1-2; no clear D gene. With 6 bases removed from V and 8 bases from J, the gap between germline ends came to 16 bases. The V gene's germline CDR1 is MNHEY and CDR2 SVGAGI. The CDR3 runs to 13 residues. In nucleotides, the CDR3 is TGTGCCAGCAGAGCCGGGGAAGTCTTCGGCTACACCTTC. Its protein is CASRAGEVFGYTF.

This chain uses TRBV3-1 (or the pseudogene TRBV3-2) with TRBJ1-6, with TRBD1 identical over 10 bases. The CDR3 contains 15 residues. V lost 5 bases and J lost 9; bases outside the gene matches: 7. In germline, CDR1 is LGHDT, CDR2 YNNKEL (reference sequence). CDR3: CASSYRTGGSSPLHF. The CDR3 nucleotides read TGTGCCAGCAGCTACCGGACAGGGGGAAGTTCACCCCTCCACTTT.

The rearrangement joins TRBV9 to TRBJ2-1, with 9 bases lining up with TRBD2. The CDR3 contains 16 residues. The germline CDR1 and CDR2 sequences are SGDLS and YYNGEE. Germline trimming cut 0 bases from V and 4 bases from J; bases unmatched to any gene: 5. CDR3 in amino acids: CASSVVAGGSYNEQFF. The CDR3 nucleotides read TGTGCCAGCAGCGTAGTTGCGGGAGGGTCATACAATGAGCAGTTCTTC.

This chain links TRBV28 with TRBJ1-5; D gene unclear. The CDR3 is made up of 15 amino acids. Deletions cut 4 bases from V and 0 bases from J, with 10 bases between. Germline loops: CDR1 MDHEN, CDR2 SYDVKM. The DNA of the CDR3 is TGTGCCAGCAGTTCCGACACTTATAGCAATCAGCCCCAGCATTTT. Translation gives CASSSDTYSNQPQHF.

The rearrangement links TRBV27 to TRBJ2-7, with a tentative D call TRBD1 (5 bases). Trimming left V 1 base short and J 2 bases short, with 9 bases between. The germline V gene has CDR1 MNHEY and CDR2 SMNVEV (reference sequence). CDR3 size: 14 residues. In nucleotides, the CDR3 is TGTGCCAGCAGTTTATTACCAGGGACCTACGAGCAGTACTTC. Its translation: CASSLLPGTYEQYF.